This entry concerns a single T cell receptor (beta chain). The source of the sample is a study of blood T cell repertoires in COVID-19. Study-level background: Material from acute and convalescent COVID-19 was sourced from the United States, Italy and Spain.

TCRdb keeps only in-frame clones here, not all; method: immunoSEQ multiplex PCR. The data show about 160,000 clones, with about four fifths seen just once and 9.5% to 11% held by the top ten. Germline CDR1 is DFQATT and CDR2 is SNEGSKA (reference sequence). The CDR3 runs 15 residues. V lost 3 bases and J lost 4; bases outside the gene matches: 6. The V call is TRBV20-1, the J call TRBJ2-2; 9 nucleotides line up with TRBD2. This sequence originates from a man between 60 and 75 years old with active or convalescent COVID-19. The specimen sequenced was peripheral blood. In DNA, the CDR3 is TGCAGTGCTAGTTGGAGCGGGAGGACCACCGGGGAGCTGTTTTTT. This encodes CSASWSGRTTGELFF.